This T cell receptor beta chain was retrieved from a study of OX40 agonist ivuxolimab in advanced cancers. At the level of the whole study: Ivuxolimab, which targeted the costimulatory receptor OX40 (CD134), was an agonistic, fully human IgG2 monoclonal antibody. Among the roughly 50 dose-escalation patients, about 20 had hepatocellular carcinoma, around 15 melanoma, 9 renal cell carcinoma and 9 head and neck cancer. The dose-escalation cohort was 80% to 90% male with a mean age of about 54 years, ranging from roughly 23 to 90. Patients were allowed to have had prior anti-PD-1, anti-PD-L1 or anti-CTLA-4 therapy, and approximately 40% of the dose-escalation patients had previously received checkpoint inhibitors. Three dose-escalation patients achieved partial responses, one with hepatocellular carcinoma and two with cutaneous melanoma. The paper covers the monotherapy dose-escalation part of the phase I ivuxolimab trial, which included N of about 50 patients. Intravenous ivuxolimab was administered to patients every 2 weeks at six dose levels: 0.01, 0.1, 0.3, 1.5, 3 and 10 mg/kg. The purpose of peripheral TCRbeta sequencing was to test whether ivuxolimab changed TCR sequence diversity and led to clonal T-cell expansion. General study outcomes and caveats: At doses from 0.1 to 3.0 mg/kg, clonal expansion was seen in both CD4+ and CD8+ blood T cells between baseline and week 6. Partial responders in the 0.1-3.0 mg/kg groups had among the lowest normalized peripheral clonal expansion, especially among CD8+ T cells. Which antigens the clonally expanded peripheral T cells were specific for was not determined. Low levels of normalized T-cell clonal expansion were also seen in some nonresponding patients. After ivuxolimab, expanded clones were on average more numerous among CD8+ T cells than among CD4+ T cells.

The CDR3 has 15 amino acids, counting the end cysteine and phenylalanine. The entry retains the CDR3 DNA only, 45 bases that are in frame from base 1. V gives up 4 bases and J gives up 1 base, and the segment between their germline ends measures 14 bases. Reading the germline V gene gives CDR1 SGHDT and CDR2 YYEEEE. With respect to this clone: No antigen is known for it. The input lacks base qualities; no much larger clone sits a single base away.

The trial excluded patients who had a history of autoimmune disease or who were on systemic immunosuppression. In every dose cohort, peripheral blood was drawn for TCR sequencing at baseline, cycle 4 day 1, and cycle 7 day 1. Samples were obtained from an open-label, multicenter, first-in-human phase I dose-escalation trial of ivuxolimab. The trial enrolled adults with locally advanced or metastatic head and neck squamous cell, hepatocellular, melanoma or renal cell carcinoma. CD4+ and CD8+ T cells were sorted separately from peripheral blood before TCR sequencing. To sequence the TCRbeta CDR3 region, genomic DNA was isolated from the sorted cells. The immunoSEQ Assay was used for sequencing of TCRbeta CDR3 regions. This immuneACCESS table, as held by TCRdb, lists in-frame sequences with V and J called but not all clones. Of the missing ones, under half trace to an unresolved V gene in checked studies; the others have no known cause. This sample gives about 62,000 clones in total; 88% of them show up just once. Together, the top ten hold approximately 4.7% of the sample.

The TCR sequence derives from an adult with an advanced solid tumor such as melanoma, head and neck, liver or kidney cancer. This sequence uses TRBV5-6 and TRBJ2-5; the best D guess is TRBD2, with 5 bases matching. The sample consisted of CD4+ or CD8+ T cells sorted from blood, taken in a trial of the OX40 agonist ivuxolimab. The sequence in DNA is TGTGCCAGCAGCAAACGGGGTGGACCCCAAGAGACCCAGTACTTC. The translation is CASSKRGGPQETQYF.